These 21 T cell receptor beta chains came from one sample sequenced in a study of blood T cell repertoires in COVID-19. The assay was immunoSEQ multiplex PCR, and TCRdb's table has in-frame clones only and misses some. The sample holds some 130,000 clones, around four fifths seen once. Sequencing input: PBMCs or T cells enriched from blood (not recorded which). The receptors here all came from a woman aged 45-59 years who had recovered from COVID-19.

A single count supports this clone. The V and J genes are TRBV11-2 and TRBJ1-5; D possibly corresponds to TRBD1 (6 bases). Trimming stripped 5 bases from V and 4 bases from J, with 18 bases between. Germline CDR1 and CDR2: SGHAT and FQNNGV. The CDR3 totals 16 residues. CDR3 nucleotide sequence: TGTGCCAGCAGCCCCACGGGGGGCGGCCTAAATCAGCCCCAGCATTTT. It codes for CASSPTGGGLNQPQHF.

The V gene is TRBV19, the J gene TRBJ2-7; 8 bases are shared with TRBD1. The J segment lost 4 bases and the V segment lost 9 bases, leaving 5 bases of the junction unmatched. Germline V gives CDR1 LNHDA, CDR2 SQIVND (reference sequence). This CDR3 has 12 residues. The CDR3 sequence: CASRQGQYEQYF. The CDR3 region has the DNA TGTGCCAGCAGACAGGGGCAGTACGAGCAGTACTTC.

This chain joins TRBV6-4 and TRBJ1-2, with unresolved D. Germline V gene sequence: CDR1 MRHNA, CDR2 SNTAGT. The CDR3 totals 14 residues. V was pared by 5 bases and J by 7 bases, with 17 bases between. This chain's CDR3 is CASSQDGGLFGYTF. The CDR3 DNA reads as TGTGCCAGCAGTCAGGACGGCGGGTTATTTGGCTACACCTTC.

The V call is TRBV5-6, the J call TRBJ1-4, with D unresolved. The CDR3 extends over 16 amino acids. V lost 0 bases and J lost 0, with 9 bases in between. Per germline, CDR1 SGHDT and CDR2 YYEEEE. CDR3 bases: TGTGCCAGCAGCTTGGAGAGCCGTGCAACTAATGAAAAACTGTTTTTT. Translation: CASSLESRATNEKLFF.

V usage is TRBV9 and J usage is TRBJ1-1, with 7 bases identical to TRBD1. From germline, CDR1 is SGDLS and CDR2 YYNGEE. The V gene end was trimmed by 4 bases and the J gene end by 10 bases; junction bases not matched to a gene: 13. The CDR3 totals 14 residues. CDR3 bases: TGTGCCAGCAGCCCCTCTGGGGACAGAGGAGGAGCTTTCTTT. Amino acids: CASSPSGDRGGAFF. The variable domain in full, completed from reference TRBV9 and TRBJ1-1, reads DSGVTQTPKHLITATGQRVTLRCSPRSGDLSVYWYQQSLDQGLQFLIQYYNGEERAKGNILERFSAQQFPDLHSELNLSSLELGDSALYFCASSPSGDRGGAFFGQGTRLTVV.

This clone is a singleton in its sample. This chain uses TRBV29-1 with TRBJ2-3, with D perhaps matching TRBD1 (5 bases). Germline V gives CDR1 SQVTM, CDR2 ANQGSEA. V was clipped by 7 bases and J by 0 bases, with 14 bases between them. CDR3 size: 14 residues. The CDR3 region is CSGLDTSSTDTQYF. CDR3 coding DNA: TGCAGCGGATTGGACACCTCTAGCACAGATACGCAGTATTTT.

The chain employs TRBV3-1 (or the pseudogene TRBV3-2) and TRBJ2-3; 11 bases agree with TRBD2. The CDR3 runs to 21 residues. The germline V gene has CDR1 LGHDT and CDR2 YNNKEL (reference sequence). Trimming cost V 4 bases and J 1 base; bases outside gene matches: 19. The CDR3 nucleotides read TGTGCCAGCAGCCCGCTTAGCGGGGGGGCCCATAATCTGGATGGCACAGATACGCAGTATTTT. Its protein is CASSPLSGGAHNLDGTDTQYF.

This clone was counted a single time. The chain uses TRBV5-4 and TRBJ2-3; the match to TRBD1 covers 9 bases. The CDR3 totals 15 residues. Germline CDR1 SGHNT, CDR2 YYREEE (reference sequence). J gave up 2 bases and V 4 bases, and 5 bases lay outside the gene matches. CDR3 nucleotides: TGTGCCAGCAGCGGGGGGGACAGGGACACAGATACGCAGTATTTT. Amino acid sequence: CASSGGDRDTDTQYF.

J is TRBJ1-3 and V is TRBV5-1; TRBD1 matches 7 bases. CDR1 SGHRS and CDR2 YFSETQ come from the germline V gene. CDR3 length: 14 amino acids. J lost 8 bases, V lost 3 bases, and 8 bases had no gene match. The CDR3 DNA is TGCGCCAGCAGCTCGGGACAGCTCGGGGACACCATATATTTT. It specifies CASSSGQLGDTIYF.

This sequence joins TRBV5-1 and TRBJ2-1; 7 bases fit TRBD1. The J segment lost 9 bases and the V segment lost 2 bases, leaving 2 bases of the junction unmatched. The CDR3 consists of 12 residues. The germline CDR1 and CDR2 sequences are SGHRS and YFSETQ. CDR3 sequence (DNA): TGCGCCAGCAGCTTCGGACAGGTTGAGCAGTTCTTC. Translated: CASSFGQVEQFF.

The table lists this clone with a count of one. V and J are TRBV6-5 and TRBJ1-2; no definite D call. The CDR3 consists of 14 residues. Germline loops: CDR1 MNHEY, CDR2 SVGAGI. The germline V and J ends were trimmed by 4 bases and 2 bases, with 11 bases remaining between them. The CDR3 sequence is CASSSLARNYGYTF. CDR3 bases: TGTGCCAGCAGTTCCCTAGCACGGAACTATGGCTACACCTTC.

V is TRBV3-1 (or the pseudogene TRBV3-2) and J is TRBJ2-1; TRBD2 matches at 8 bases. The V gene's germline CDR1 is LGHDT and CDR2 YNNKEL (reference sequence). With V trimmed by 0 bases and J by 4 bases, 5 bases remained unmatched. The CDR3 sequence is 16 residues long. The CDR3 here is CASSQDGIAGYNEQFF. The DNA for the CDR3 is TGTGCCAGCAGCCAAGATGGGATAGCGGGGTACAATGAGCAGTTCTTC.

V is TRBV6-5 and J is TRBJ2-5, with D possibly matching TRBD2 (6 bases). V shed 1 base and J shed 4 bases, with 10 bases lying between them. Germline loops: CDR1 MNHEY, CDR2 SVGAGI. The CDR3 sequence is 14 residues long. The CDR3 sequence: CASSYYGGVETQYF. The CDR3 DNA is TGTGCCAGCAGTTACTACGGCGGGGTAGAGACCCAGTACTTC.

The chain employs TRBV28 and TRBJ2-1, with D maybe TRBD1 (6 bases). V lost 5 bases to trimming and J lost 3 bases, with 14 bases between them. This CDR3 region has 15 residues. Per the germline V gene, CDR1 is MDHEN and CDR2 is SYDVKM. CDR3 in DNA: TGTGCCAGCAGTCCTCCGGGACAAAACTACAATGAGCAGTTCTTC. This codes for CASSPPGQNYNEQFF.

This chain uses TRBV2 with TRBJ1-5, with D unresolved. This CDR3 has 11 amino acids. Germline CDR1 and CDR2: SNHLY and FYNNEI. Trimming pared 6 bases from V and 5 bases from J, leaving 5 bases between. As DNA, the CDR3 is TGTGCCAGCAGGGAGGATCAGCCCCAGCATTTT. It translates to CASREDQPQHF.

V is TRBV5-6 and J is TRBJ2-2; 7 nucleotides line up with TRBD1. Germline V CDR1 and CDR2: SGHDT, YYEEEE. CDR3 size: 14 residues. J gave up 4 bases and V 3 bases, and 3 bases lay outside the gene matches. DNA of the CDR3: TGTGCCAGCAGCTGGACAGGTGGCACCGGGGAGCTGTTTTTT. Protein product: CASSWTGGTGELFF.

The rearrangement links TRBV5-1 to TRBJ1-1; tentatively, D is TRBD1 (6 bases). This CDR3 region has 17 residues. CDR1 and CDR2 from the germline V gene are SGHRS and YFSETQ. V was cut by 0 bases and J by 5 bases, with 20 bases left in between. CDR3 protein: CASSLGYLALTGTEAFF. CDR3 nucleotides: TGCGCCAGCAGCTTGGGCTACCTAGCCCTAACAGGGACTGAAGCTTTCTTT.

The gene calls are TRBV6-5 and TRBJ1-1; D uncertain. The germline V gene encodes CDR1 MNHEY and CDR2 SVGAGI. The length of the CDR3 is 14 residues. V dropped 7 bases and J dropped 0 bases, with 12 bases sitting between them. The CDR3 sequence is CASNGNSLNTEAFF. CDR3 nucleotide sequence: TGTGCCAGCAACGGGAACAGCCTGAACACTGAAGCTTTCTTT.

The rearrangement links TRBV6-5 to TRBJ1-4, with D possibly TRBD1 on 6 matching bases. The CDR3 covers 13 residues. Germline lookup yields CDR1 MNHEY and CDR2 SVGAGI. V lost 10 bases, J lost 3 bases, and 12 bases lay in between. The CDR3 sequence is CATGGPANEKLFF. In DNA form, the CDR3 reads TGTGCCACCGGGGGGCCAGCTAATGAAAAACTGTTTTTT.

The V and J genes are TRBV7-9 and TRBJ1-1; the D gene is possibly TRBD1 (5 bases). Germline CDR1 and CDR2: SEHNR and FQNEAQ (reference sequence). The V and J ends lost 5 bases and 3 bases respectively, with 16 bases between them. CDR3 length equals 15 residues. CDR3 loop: CASSRKRGRDTEAFF. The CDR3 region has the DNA TGTGCCAGCAGCCGAAAGCGGGGGAGGGACACTGAAGCTTTCTTT.

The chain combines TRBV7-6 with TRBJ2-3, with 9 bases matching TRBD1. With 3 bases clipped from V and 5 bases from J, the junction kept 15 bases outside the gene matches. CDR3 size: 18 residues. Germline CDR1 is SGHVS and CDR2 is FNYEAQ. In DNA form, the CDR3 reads TGTGCCAGCAGCTTGACCCGGGACAGGGTGGGACCACAAGATACGCAGTATTTT. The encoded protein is CASSLTRDRVGPQDTQYF. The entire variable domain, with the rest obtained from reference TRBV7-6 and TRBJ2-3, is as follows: GAGVSQSPRYKVTKRGQDVALRCDPISGHVSLYWYRQALGQGPEFLTYFNYEAQQDKSGLPNDRFSAERPEGSISTLTIQRTEQRDSAMYRCASSLTRDRVGPQDTQYFGPGTRLTVL.